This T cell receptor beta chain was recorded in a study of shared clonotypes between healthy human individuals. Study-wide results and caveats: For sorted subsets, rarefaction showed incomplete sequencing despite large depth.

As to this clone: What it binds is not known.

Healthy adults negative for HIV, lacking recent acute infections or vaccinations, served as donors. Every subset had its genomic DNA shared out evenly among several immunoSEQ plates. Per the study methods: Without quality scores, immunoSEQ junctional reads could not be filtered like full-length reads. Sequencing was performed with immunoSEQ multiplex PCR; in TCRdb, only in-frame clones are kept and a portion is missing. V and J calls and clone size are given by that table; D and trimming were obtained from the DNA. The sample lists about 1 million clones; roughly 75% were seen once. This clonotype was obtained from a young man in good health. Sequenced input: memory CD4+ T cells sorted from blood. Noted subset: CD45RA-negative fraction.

The CDR3 loop reads CASSLSTGPNEQFF. DNA of the CDR3: TGTGCCAGCTCACTTTCGACAGGTCCCAATGAGCAGTTCTTC. This chain connects TRBV18 to TRBJ2-1, with D possibly TRBD1 on 6 matching bases. Germline loops: CDR1 KGHSH, CDR2 LQKENI. V shed 4 bases and J shed 6 bases, with 13 bases lying between them. This CDR3 is built from 14 residues.